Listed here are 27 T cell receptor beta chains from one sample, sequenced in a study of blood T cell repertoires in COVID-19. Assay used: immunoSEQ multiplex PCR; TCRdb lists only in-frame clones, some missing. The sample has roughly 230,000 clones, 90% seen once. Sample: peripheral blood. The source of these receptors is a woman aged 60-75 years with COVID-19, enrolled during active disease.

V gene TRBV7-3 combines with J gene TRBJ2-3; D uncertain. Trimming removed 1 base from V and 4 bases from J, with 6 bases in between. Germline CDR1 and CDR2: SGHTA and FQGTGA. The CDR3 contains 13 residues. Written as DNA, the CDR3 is TGTGCCAGCAGCTTAAGTCCGGCAGATACGCAGTATTTT. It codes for CASSLSPADTQYF.

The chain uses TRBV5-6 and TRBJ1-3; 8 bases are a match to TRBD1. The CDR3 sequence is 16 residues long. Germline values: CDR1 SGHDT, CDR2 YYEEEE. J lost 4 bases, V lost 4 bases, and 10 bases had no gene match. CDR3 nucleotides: TGTGCCAGCAGCCGGACAGGGAAACCCTTCGGAAACACCATATATTTT. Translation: CASSRTGKPFGNTIYF.

The CDR3 sequence: CASSLRDSFNEKLFF. As DNA, the CDR3 is TGCGCCAGCAGCCTCCGGGACAGTTTTAATGAAAAACTGTTTTTT. V gene TRBV5-1 combines with J gene TRBJ1-4; 7 bases match TRBD1. Trimming took 4 bases from V and 4 from J; bases not matched to a gene: 7. This CDR3 spans 15 amino acids. Germline V gives CDR1 SGHRS, CDR2 YFSETQ.

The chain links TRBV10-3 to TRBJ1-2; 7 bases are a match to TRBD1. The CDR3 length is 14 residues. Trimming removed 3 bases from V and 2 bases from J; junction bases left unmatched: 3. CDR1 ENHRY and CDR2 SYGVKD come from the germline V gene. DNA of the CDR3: TGTGCCATCAGTGAAGGGACAGCGAACTATGGCTACACCTTC. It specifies CAISEGTANYGYTF.

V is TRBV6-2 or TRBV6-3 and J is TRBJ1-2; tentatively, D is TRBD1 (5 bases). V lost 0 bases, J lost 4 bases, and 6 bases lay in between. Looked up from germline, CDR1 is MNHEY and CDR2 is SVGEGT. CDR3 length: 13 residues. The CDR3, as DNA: TGTGCCAGCAGTTACTCGACAGCCTATGGCTACACCTTC. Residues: CASSYSTAYGYTF.

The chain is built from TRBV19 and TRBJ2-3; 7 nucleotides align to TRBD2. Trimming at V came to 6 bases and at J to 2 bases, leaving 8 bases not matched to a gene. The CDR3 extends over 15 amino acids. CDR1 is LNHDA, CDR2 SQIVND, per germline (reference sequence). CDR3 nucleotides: TGTGCCAGTAGAGAGACCGGGACTAACACAGATACGCAGTATTTT. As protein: CASRETGTNTDTQYF.

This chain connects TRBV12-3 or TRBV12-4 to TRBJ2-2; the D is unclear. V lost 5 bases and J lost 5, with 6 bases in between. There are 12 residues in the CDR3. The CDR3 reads CASSQRTGELFF. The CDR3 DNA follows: TGTGCCAGCAGTCAACGGACCGGGGAGCTGTTTTTT.

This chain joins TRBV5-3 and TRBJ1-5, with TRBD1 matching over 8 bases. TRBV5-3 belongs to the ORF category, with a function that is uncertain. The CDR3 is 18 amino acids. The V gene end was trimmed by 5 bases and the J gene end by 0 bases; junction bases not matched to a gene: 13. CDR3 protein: CARRGGTGDRYSNQPQHF. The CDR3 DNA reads TGTGCCAGAAGGGGTGGGACAGGTGATAGGTATAGCAATCAGCCCCAGCATTTT.

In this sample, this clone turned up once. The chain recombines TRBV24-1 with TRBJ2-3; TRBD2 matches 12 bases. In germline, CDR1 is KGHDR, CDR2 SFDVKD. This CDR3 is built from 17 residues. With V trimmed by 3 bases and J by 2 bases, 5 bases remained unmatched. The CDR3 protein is CATSDGGTSGFTDTQYF. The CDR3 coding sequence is TGTGCCACCAGTGATGGGGGGACTAGCGGGTTCACAGATACGCAGTATTTT.

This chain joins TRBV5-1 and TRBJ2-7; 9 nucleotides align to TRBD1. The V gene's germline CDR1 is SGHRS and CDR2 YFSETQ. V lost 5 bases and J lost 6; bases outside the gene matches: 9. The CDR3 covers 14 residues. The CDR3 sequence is CASRRGQGWSEQYF. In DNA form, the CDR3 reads TGCGCCAGCAGGAGGGGACAGGGCTGGTCCGAGCAGTACTTC.

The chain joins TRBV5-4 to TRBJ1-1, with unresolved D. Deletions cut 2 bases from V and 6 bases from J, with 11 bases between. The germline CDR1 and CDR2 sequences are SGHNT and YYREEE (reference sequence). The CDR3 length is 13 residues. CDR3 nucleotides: TGTGCCAGCAGCTTAATAGGAGCTCCTGAAGCTTTCTTT. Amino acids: CASSLIGAPEAFF.

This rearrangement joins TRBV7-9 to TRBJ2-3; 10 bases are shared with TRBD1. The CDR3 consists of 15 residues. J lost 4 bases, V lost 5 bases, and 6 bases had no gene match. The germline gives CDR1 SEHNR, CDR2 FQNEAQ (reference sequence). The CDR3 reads CASSERTGGADTQYF. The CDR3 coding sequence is TGTGCCAGCAGCGAGCGGACAGGGGGGGCAGATACGCAGTATTTT.

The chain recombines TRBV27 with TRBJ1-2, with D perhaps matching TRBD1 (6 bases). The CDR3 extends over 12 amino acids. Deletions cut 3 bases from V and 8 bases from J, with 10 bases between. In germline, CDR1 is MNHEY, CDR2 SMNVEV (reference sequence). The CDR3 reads CASSLPGEGYTF. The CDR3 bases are TGTGCCAGCAGTTTGCCAGGGGAAGGCTACACCTTC.

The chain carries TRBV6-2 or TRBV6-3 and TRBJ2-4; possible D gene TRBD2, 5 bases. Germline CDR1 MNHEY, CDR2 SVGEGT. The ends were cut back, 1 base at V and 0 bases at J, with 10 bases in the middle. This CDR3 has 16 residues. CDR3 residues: CASSYFAGLAKNIQYF. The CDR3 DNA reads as TGTGCCAGCAGTTACTTTGCAGGACTAGCCAAAAACATTCAGTACTTC.

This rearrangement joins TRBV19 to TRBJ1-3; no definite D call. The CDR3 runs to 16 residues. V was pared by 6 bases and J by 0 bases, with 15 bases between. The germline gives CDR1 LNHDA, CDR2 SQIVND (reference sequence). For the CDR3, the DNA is TGTGCCAGTAGCCGCGGGAGCGGAAACTCTGGAAACACCATATATTTT. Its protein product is CASSRGSGNSGNTIYF.

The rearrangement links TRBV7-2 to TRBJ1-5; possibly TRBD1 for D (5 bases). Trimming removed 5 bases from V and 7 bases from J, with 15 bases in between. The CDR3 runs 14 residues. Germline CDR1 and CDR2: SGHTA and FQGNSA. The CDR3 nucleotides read TGTGCCAGCAGCCTCCTGGGGCCGGCGCAGCCCCAGCATTTT. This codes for CASSLLGPAQPQHF.

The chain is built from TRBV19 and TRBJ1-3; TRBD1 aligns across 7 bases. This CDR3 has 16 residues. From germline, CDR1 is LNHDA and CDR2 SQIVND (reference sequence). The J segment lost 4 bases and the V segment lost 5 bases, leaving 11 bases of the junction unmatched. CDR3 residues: CASSPREGARGNTIYF. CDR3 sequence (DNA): TGTGCCAGTAGTCCCCGGGAGGGGGCGAGGGGAAACACCATATATTTT.

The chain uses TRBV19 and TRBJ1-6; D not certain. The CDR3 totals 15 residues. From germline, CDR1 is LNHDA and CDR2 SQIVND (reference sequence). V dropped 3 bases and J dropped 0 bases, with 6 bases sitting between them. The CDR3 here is CASSISISYNSPLHF. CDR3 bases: TGTGCCAGTAGTATTAGTATCTCCTATAATTCACCCCTCCACTTT.

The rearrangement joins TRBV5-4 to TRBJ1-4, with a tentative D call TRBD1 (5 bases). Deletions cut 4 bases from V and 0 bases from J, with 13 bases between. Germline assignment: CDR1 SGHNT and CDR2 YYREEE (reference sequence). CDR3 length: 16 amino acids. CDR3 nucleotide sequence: TGTGCCAGCAGCCCCCAGGGCGGCGCAACTAATGAAAAACTGTTTTTT. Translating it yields CASSPQGGATNEKLFF. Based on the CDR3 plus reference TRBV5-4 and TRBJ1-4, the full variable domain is ETGVTQSPTHLIKTRGQQVTLRCSSQSGHNTVSWYQQALGQGPQFIFQYYREEENGRGNFPPRFSGLQFPNYSSELNVNALELDDSALYLCASSPQGGATNEKLFFGSGTQLSVL.

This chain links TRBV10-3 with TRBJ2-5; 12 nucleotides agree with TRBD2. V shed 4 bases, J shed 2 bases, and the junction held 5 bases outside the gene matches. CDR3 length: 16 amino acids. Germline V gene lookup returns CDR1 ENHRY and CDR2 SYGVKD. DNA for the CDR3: TGTGCCATCAGTGCCGGCACTAGCGGGGGGCAAGAGACCCAGTACTTC. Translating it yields CAISAGTSGGQETQYF.

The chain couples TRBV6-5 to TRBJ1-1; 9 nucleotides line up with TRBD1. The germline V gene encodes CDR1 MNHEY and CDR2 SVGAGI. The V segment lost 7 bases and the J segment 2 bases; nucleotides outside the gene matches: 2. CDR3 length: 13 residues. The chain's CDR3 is CASKTGGNTEAFF. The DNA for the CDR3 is TGTGCCAGCAAGACAGGGGGAAACACTGAAGCTTTCTTT.

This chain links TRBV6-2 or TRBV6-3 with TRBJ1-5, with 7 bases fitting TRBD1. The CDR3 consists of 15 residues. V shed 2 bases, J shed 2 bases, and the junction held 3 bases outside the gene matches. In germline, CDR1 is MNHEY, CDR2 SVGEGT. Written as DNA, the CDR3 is TGTGCCAGCAGTTACACCGGGACAGGCAATCAGCCCCAGCATTTT. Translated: CASSYTGTGNQPQHF.

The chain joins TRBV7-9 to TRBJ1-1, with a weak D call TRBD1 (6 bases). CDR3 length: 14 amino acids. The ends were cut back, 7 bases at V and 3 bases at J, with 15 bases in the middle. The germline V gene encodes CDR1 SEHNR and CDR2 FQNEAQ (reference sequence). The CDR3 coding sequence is TGTGCCAGCATCGCCCCGGGGGGGCACACTGAAGCTTTCTTT. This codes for CASIAPGGHTEAFF.

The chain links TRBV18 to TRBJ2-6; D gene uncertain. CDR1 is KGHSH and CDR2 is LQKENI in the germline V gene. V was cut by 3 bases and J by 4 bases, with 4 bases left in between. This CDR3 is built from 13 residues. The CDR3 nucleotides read TGTGCCAGCTCACCTGCGGGGGCCAACGTCCTGACTTTC. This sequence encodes CASSPAGANVLTF.

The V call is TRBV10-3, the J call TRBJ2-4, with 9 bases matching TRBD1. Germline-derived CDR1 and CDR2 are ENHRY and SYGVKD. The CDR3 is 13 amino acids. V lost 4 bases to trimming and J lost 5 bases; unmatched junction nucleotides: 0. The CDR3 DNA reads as TGTGCCATCAGTGGGACAGGGGAAAACATTCAGTACTTC. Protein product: CAISGTGENIQYF.

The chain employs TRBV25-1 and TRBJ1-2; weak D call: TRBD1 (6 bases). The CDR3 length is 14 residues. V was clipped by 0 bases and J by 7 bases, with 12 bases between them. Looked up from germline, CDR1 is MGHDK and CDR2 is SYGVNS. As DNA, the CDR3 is TGTGCCAGCAGTGAATATGGGGGGGCACGTGGCTACACCTTC. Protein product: CASSEYGGARGYTF.

CDR3 nucleotides: TGTGCCAGCGGCCGGACTTCTGGCTACACCTTC. It translates to CASGRTSGYTF. The chain uses TRBV6-2 or TRBV6-3 and TRBJ1-2, with D unclear. Germline V lookup: CDR1 MNHEY, CDR2 SVGEGT. The V end was cut by 8 bases, the J end by 7 bases, with 11 bases between. The CDR3 consists of 11 residues.